This entry features one T cell receptor (beta chain) sequence. This clone's antigen is unknown. No clone much larger than this one lies a single base away; base qualities are absent. The data belong to a study of cytomegalovirus exposure and HLA in healthy donors (dated by TCRdb to about 2017). Regarding the study in general: An earlier analysis of 550 to 700 of the donors reported roughly 270 Gb of sequence data and around 110 million unique TCR beta sequences from around 200 million T cells. An early release covering some 640 HLA-typed donors comprised about 300 gigabases of sequencing data and tens of millions of unique TCR sequences. Of the 300 to 500 genotyped donors, less than 85% were placed in the genetic ancestry cluster associated with self-reported Caucasian donors. The aim of the study was to test whether cataloging public T cell receptors could identify signatures of past pathogen exposure. The study used immunosequencing to profile the T cell repertoires of under 700 subjects and linked those repertoires to cytomegalovirus serostatus. In addition to the first cohort of 666 subjects, a separate validation cohort of approximately 130 different subjects was used. High-throughput TCR immunosequencing, statistical association of individual TCRs with disease status, and machine learning were combined to predict cytomegalovirus infection status. In a later analysis, previously published TCR beta repertoires from more than 500 donors were re-analyzed and high-resolution HLA genotyping was added so that TCR occurrence patterns could be studied. In the later analysis, no new phenotypic data were used to find candidate immune exposures; instead, reliance was placed on TCR beta sequences and their occurrence across donors. An earlier analysis of some 500 of the donors used high-throughput TCR beta sequencing to judge whether each TCR beta V gene segment behaved as functional or pseudogenic. Donor age, sex, ethnicity and CMV serostatus were compiled together with the repertoire data. A later genetic analysis used genome-wide SNP genotypes for about 65% of the 666 donors, treating that subset as a discovery cohort. All discovery cohort repertoires had been generated using a single sequencing platform. HLA typing included class I and class II loci at four-digit resolution. Typing coverage differed by locus: A, B, C, DRB1 and DQB1 were typed in about 620-640 donors, DQA1 in 522, DPA1 in 600 to 610, and DPB1 in just under 490. Roughly 5 DR-DQ haplotypes were handled as single units for association and clustering because linkage in the cohort was strong. Among about 360 genotyped donors of the cohort, an average of roughly 240,000 unique TCR beta nucleotide sequences were sequenced per donor, roughly 20% of them non-productive. Overall study outcomes, separate from this receptor: In a later analysis, around 17,000 TCR beta sequences were associated with specific HLA alleles at a false discovery rate of 0.05. The 87-base-pair reads could not distinguish some IMGT-functional V segments, including TRBV6-2 and TRBV6-3, so those segments were excluded. An earlier analysis of approximately 540 of the donors showed that most TCR beta V segments appeared in productive rearrangements either about 87% or about 30% of the time, which broadly matched IMGT annotations. In a later analysis, several top co-occurrence clusters were reported to appear linked to parvovirus B19, influenza, CMV and Epstein-Barr virus. The classifier was reported to diagnose cytomegalovirus status with high specificity and sensitivity in both the original and validation cohorts. Linkage disequilibrium might explain the correlated functional status among segregating V segments, but an unknown experimental factor could not be excluded. A further reported finding was that TCR beta sequences accurately predicted the HLA-A and HLA-B alleles for most subjects in the first cohort. In this cohort, only TCR beta chains were sequenced, and detectable features were limited by the absence of alpha or paired-chain data. While some public TCRs were present in many individuals, most TCR sequences turned up only very rarely across donors. A few of the identified cytomegalovirus-associated TCR beta chains were confirmed in vitro to be specific for cytomegalovirus antigens. Compared with equally common non-associated chains, HLA-associated TCR beta chains in a later analysis were more clonally expanded and had lower generation probabilities. Because counts were too low, seventeen rarely observed V segments, including chromosome 9 orphons, were excluded from the earlier analysis of several hundred of the donors. A later analysis found that TCR association rates varied across HLA loci, with DRB1 alleles showing the most associated TCRs and HLA-C alleles the fewest. Most CMV-associated TCR beta chains appeared to be HLA-restricted in a later analysis, and the HLA associations seemed to be driven largely by CMV exposure. Presence/absence analyses assumed roughly uniform sequencing depth across donors, an assumption that may not hold. HLA typing was unavailable for some donors at each locus, so association tests used only the typed subset. When HLA alleles, especially DR and DQ, strongly co-occurred, attributing TCR associations to individual alleles was difficult. Compared with the 666-donor mean, donors in an Asian-associated ancestry cluster had fewer N-insertions in productive TCRs, according to a later genetic analysis. CMV serostatus was the only immune exposure information available for the cohort. A later genetic analysis associated a missense DCLRE1C variant with V-gene and J-gene trimming of TCR beta chains, and an independent cohort replicated the association. The authors suggested that the approach could potentially be extended to other disease states and immunological phenotypes. The study listed approximately 150 TCR beta chains as associated with cytomegalovirus. The sequencing pipeline was judged likely to have produced a cluster of highly shared sequence variants as a technical artifact.

The cohort comprised under 700 healthy bone marrow donors. At the time of sampling, all cohort members were nominally healthy, though unrecorded immune exposures were likely present. The donor tested CMV seropositive and was one of the 289 seropositive cohort members. A peripheral blood sample was collected from each donor, and TCR beta sequencing was performed on peripheral blood mononuclear cells. Genomic DNA was extracted from the blood cell samples with the Qiagen DNeasy Blood Extraction Kit. Its CDR3 holds 15 amino acids, cysteine through phenylalanine. Only the CDR3 DNA stays, 45 bases, in frame from base 1. Sequences SNHLY (CDR1) and FYNNEI (CDR2) are obtained from the germline V gene. V loses 3 bases at its end and J loses 3 bases; junction bases beyond the gene matches: 7. Library generation was performed with the immunoSEQ multiplex PCR assay. For the multiplex PCR, a mixture combining 60 forward primers for TCR Vbeta segments and 13 reverse primers for TCR Jbeta segments was used. A multiplex PCR assay on genomic DNA amplified the CDR3 region of rearranged TCR beta genes. The amplified TCR beta libraries were sequenced on the Illumina HiSeq System as 87-base-pair reads. The study's processing was this. In a later analysis, tens of millions of unique TCR beta chains were counted across the 500 to 700 repertoires, and around 10 million of these chains were shared by at least two donors. A nearest-neighbor algorithm error-corrected the raw reads and collapsed the reads into unique sequences, merging closely related sequences to remove PCR and sequencing errors. To assign V, D and J gene segments, CDR3 sequences were aligned to IMGT reference sequences. For a sequence to be retained, a match of at least six nucleotides was required to both a V gene segment and a J gene segment. Rearrangements were called productive when the CDR3 lacked stop codons and stayed in frame with V and J; all others were non-productive. Following IMGT convention, CDR3 was defined as the stretch from the second conserved V-encoded cysteine to the conserved J-encoded phenylalanine. In an earlier analysis of more than 550 of the donors, sequences lacking an unambiguous match to a single V gene segment were excluded. In an earlier analysis of 587 of the donors, a V segment was called functional when productive rearrangements were above 56.7%, and segregating when the standard deviation between donors exceeded 5%. A statistical classification framework was built to diagnose cytomegalovirus status from the catalog of TCR beta chain sequences. A later analysis assigned V and J genes by comparing TCR nucleotide sequences with IMGT/GENE-DB human TR gene sequences. A later analysis assigned CDR3 sequences and most-parsimonious VDJ recombination scenarios with the TCRdist pipeline. In a later analysis, each TCR beta chain was defined by its CDR3 amino acid sequence together with its V-gene family, and reads without a unique V-gene family were excluded. A later analysis removed 600 or so highly shared, low-generation-probability nucleotide sequences to deal with suspected cross-contamination and a sequencing artifact. In a later analysis, a clonal expansion index for each public chain was calculated from normalized within-repertoire ranks of inferred template counts. In a later analysis, generation probabilities were computed using a VDJ recombination model fitted to out-of-frame rearrangements, and the results were checked against IGoR. A later analysis scored TCR-TCR, TCR-HLA and TCR-CMV co-occurrence with hypergeometric tests, applying a repertoire-size bias correction to TCR pairs. To estimate false discovery rates, a later analysis permuted the HLA or CMV assignments 20 times. In a later analysis, co-occurring TCRs were grouped using DBSCAN, with TCRdist sequence similarity added in when clustering inside HLA-allele-positive subsets. Co-occurrence clustering excluded repertoires with fewer than 30,000 or more than 120,000 public chains, plus five with anomalous nucleotide sharing. TCRdb retrieved this table from immuneACCESS and kept in-frame rearrangements only. Not all clones are present; in checked studies, unresolved V genes account for under half, and no reason is known for the remainder. V and J calls plus clone size are reproduced from that table; the DNA served to infer D and trimming. The table for this sample lists around 150,000 clones; approximately 85% of them were counted only once. The top ten hold about 2% of the sample.

The sample was PBMCs. The chain joins TRBV2 to TRBJ2-7; 8 bases in the junction line up with TRBD2. This clonotype was obtained from a man younger than 30 in good health and CMV-seropositive. CDR3 protein: CASSDPGGPGYEQYF. The sequence in DNA is TGTGCCAGCAGTGACCCGGGGGGGCCGGGCTACGAGCAGTACTTC. The entire variable domain, with the stretches around the CDR3 drawn from the reference TRBV2 and TRBJ2-7 proteins, is EPEVTQTPSHQVTQMGQEVILRCVPISNHLYFYWYRQILGQKVEFLVSFYNNEISEKSEIFDDQFSVERPDGSNFTLKIRSTKLEDSAMYFCASSDPGGPGYEQYFGPGTRLTVT.